These T cell receptor beta chains were read from a single sample in a study of technical replicates of blood from a handful of donors. Assay used: immunoSEQ multiplex PCR; TCRdb lists only in-frame clones, some missing. The sample records about 81,000 clones, 90% to 97% being singletons. The sequenced sample was T cells isolated from PBMCs. Receptors originate from a human donor in good health. Both conserved end residues are part of each CDR3. The D gene is left open where the match is weak. Clone size appears in some rows only: once, few, many, or a class for an expanded clone.

V gene,J gene,D gene,clone size,CDR3 DNA,CDR3 protein
TRBV7-6,TRBJ2-3,.,.,TGTGCCAGCAGCTTAGCGCCGGGACAAGACACAGATACGCAGTATTTT,CASSLAPGQDTDTQYF
TRBV29-1,TRBJ2-3,TRBD1,.,TGCAGCGTCGGGGGACAGGGGTTGACAGATACGCAGTATTTT,CSVGGQGLTDTQYF
TRBV27,TRBJ2-7,TRBD2,.,TGTGCCAGCAGTTTATACGCGGGAGTCTCCTACGAGCAGTACTTC,CASSLYAGVSYEQYF
TRBV5-4,TRBJ2-1,TRBD1,.,TGTGCCAGCAGCTGGACCCGGGACAGGAGTGAGCAGTTCTTC,CASSWTRDRSEQFF
TRBV12-5,TRBJ2-1,TRBD2,.,TGTGCTAGTACAAAGCGGGAGTACAATGAGCAGTTCTTC,CASTKREYNEQFF
TRBV4-1,TRBJ1-1,TRBD1,.,TGCGCCAGCAGCCAACCGGGACAGACCAACACTGAAGCTTTCTTT,CASSQPGQTNTEAFF
TRBV9,TRBJ2-3,.,.,TGTGCCAGCAGCGTAGTAAGCGCCACAGATACGCAGTATTTT,CASSVVSATDTQYF
TRBV11-2,TRBJ1-4,.,.,TGTGCCAGCAGAAACAGGGAAGGAAAACTGTTTTTT,CASRNREGKLFF
TRBV20-1,TRBJ1-1,.,few,TGCAGTGCCAGGGGCACTGAAGCTTTCTTT,CSARGTEAFF
TRBV5-1,TRBJ1-1,.,.,TGCGCCAGCAGCACCGGACAGACTGAAGCTTTCTTT,CASSTGQTEAFF
TRBV19,TRBJ2-1,TRBD2,.,TGTGCCAGTATCGGGCGGGGGAATGAGCAGTTCTTC,CASIGRGNEQFF
TRBV15,TRBJ2-2,.,once,TGTGCCACCAGCAGAGCCCTTTACACCGGGGAGCTGTTTTTT,CATSRALYTGELFF
TRBV6-1,TRBJ2-7,.,.,TGTGCCAGCGCCCTAGATGGGGCGATAACTTACGAGCAGTACTTC,CASALDGAITYEQYF
TRBV2,TRBJ2-7,TRBD2,once,TGTGCCGCGGAACCGGGACTAGCGGACTCCTACGAGCAGTACTTC,CAAEPGLADSYEQYF
TRBV4-2,TRBJ2-1,.,.,TGTGCCAGCAGCCGCGAAGCGGCGTCCGACAATGAGCAGTTCTTC,CASSREAASDNEQFF
TRBV7-3,TRBJ2-3,.,.,TGTGCCAGCAGCTTAGAACTGACAGGTAGCACAGATACGCAGTATTTT,CASSLELTGSTDTQYF
TRBV4-1,TRBJ2-7,.,.,TGCGCCAGCAGCCAGTTTTCCACTGGGAGCTACGAGCAGTACTTC,CASSQFSTGSYEQYF
TRBV9,TRBJ1-5,.,.,TGTGCCAGCAGCCCACAGGGTTTCGCTCAGCCCCAGCATTTT,CASSPQGFAQPQHF
TRBV5-6,TRBJ1-1,.,.,TGTGCCAGCAGCGCGGATCCCAGGGGGAACACTGAAGCTTTCTTT,CASSADPRGNTEAFF
TRBV6-5,TRBJ2-1,.,.,TGTGCCAGCAGTTACTCTCCCCAAGGAGCCTACAATGAGCAGTTCTTC,CASSYSPQGAYNEQFF
TRBV5-4,TRBJ2-7,TRBD2,.,TGTGCCAGCAGCTTGGCCTCTAGCGGGAGGCCCTACGAGCAGTACTTC,CASSLASSGRPYEQYF
TRBV9,TRBJ1-1,TRBD1,.,TGTGCCAGCAGCGTAAGACAGGGGGGCACTGAAGCTTTCTTT,CASSVRQGGTEAFF
TRBV6-1,TRBJ1-5,.,.,TGTGCCAGCGGGGGGGGCCGCAATCAGCCCCAGCATTTT,CASGGGRNQPQHF
TRBV15,TRBJ1-1,.,.,TGTGCCACCAGCAGAGATAGCGCGGAAAATGAAGCTTTCTTT,CATSRDSAENEAFF
TRBV7-9,TRBJ2-3,TRBD1,.,TGTGCCAGCAGCTCGACAGGGATTAGCACAGATACGCAGTATTTT,CASSSTGISTDTQYF
TRBV7-2,TRBJ2-7,.,.,TGTGCCAGCAGCTTAATTGGGACTCACTACGAGCAGTACTTC,CASSLIGTHYEQYF
TRBV6-6,TRBJ2-1,.,.,TGTGCCAGCAGTTACTCGACAGCGAGGAATGAGCAGTTCTTC,CASSYSTARNEQFF
TRBV7-9,TRBJ2-7,.,.,TGTGCCAGCAGCACACAGGGCCGCGAGCAGTACTTC,CASSTQGREQYF
TRBV5-4,TRBJ1-2,.,.,TGTGCCAGCAGTCTCAATAGGGGGAGGGCCTATGGCTACACCTTC,CASSLNRGRAYGYTF
TRBV7-8,TRBJ2-2,TRBD1,.,TGTGCCAGCAGCTTAGCAGGGACAGGGGGCTACACCGGGGAGCTGTTTTTT,CASSLAGTGGYTGELFF
TRBV6-5,TRBJ1-5,.,.,TGTGCCAGCAGTAACAATCTCAATCAGCCCCAGCATTTT,CASSNNLNQPQHF
TRBV4-3,TRBJ2-1,.,.,TGCGCCAGCAGCCAAGACCGTGAGCAGTTCTTC,CASSQDREQFF
TRBV18,TRBJ1-5,.,.,TGTGCCAGCTCACCCGACTGGGGCCCATCACAGCCCCAGCATTTT,CASSPDWGPSQPQHF
TRBV4-1,TRBJ1-1,TRBD1,.,TGCGCCAGCAGCCTAGGCCCAGGGGGGACTGAAGCTTTCTTT,CASSLGPGGTEAFF
TRBV7-3,TRBJ2-1,.,.,TGTGCCAGCAGCTTATCGGGGTATGAGCAGTTCTTC,CASSLSGYEQFF
TRBV10-3,TRBJ1-1,TRBD1,once,TGTGCCATCAATGAACAGGGGAGCACTGAAGCTTTCTTT,CAINEQGSTEAFF
TRBV5-3,TRBJ1-1,TRBD1,.,TGTGCCAGAAGCCAGGGGACAGATAACACTGAAGCTTTCTTT,CARSQGTDNTEAFF
TRBV4-1,TRBJ1-2,.,.,TGCGCCAGCAGCCAAGGCAGGGCGGACTATGGCTACACCTTC,CASSQGRADYGYTF
TRBV29-1,TRBJ2-2,TRBD1,.,TGCAGCGGGAGACAGGGGGGCGGGGAGCTGTTTTTT,CSGRQGGGELFF
TRBV11-2,TRBJ2-4,TRBD2,.,TGTGCCAGCAGCGCGCGATTTGGGGGGGACATTCAGTACTTC,CASSARFGGDIQYF
TRBV11-1,TRBJ2-2,TRBD2,.,TGTGCCAGCAGTCACGGACTAGCGGGAGGGCCGGGCGGGGAGCTGTTTTTT,CASSHGLAGGPGGELFF
TRBV10-3,TRBJ2-5,.,.,TGTGCCATCAGCCCCTCCGGGACACTCCAAGAGACCCAGTACTTC,CAISPSGTLQETQYF
TRBV4-2,TRBJ1-2,.,once,TGTGCCAGCAGCCGGAGACAGGAGACCTATGGCTACACCTTC,CASSRRQETYGYTF
TRBV19,TRBJ1-5,.,once,TGTGCCAGTAACACCCAGGGGTATAGCAATCAGCCCCAGCATTTT,CASNTQGYSNQPQHF
TRBV6-6,TRBJ1-2,.,once,TGTGCCAGCAGTACGGGAAATGGCTACACCTTC,CASSTGNGYTF
TRBV11-2,TRBJ2-1,TRBD2,.,TGTGCCAGCAGCCTTTCTAGCGGGCATAACTCCCCCCTCAATGAGCAGTTCTTC,CASSLSSGHNSPLNEQFF
TRBV7-9,TRBJ2-7,.,once,TGTGCCAGCAGCTCCTTAGTCTCCTACGAGCAGTACTTC,CASSSLVSYEQYF
TRBV12-5,TRBJ2-7,.,.,TGTGCTAGTGGTCCCCGTGTCAGCTCCTACGAGCAGTACTTC,CASGPRVSSYEQYF
TRBV7-2,TRBJ2-7,.,once,TGTGCCAGCAGCTTAGGGACTAAAGAGGAGCAGTACTTC,CASSLGTKEEQYF
TRBV29-1,TRBJ1-2,TRBD1,.,TGCAGCGCAACAGGGGGAGACACCTATGGCTACACCTTC,CSATGGDTYGYTF
TRBV9,TRBJ1-4,.,once,TGTGCCAGCAGCGTCCAGGGCAACGAGCATGAAAAACTGTTTTTT,CASSVQGNEHEKLFF
TRBV29-1,TRBJ2-7,.,.,TGCAGCGTTACAGGGAGAGAGCAGTACTTC,CSVTGREQYF
TRBV29-1,TRBJ1-1,.,.,TGCAGCGTTGAGACCAGACAGGCGAACACTGAAGCTTTCTTT,CSVETRQANTEAFF
TRBV27,TRBJ2-7,.,.,TGTGCCAGCAGTTTTACCGGGACAGAGCAGTACTTC,CASSFTGTEQYF
TRBV7-2,TRBJ2-7,TRBD1,.,TGTGCCAGCAGCCGTACCGGGACAGGGCCCTACGAGCAGTACTTC,CASSRTGTGPYEQYF
TRBV29-1,TRBJ2-3,TRBD2,.,TGCGGGATACTAGCGGGAATTACAGATACGCAGTATTTT,CGILAGITDTQYF
TRBV27,TRBJ1-1,.,.,TGTGCCAGCAGTTTATTATCGAACACTGAAGCTTTCTTT,CASSLLSNTEAFF
TRBV13,TRBJ2-7,.,.,TGTGCCAGCAGCTCCCTCCGAGGTCCCCGGGAAGGGGGAGTATACGAGCAGTACTTC,CASSSLRGPREGGVYEQYF